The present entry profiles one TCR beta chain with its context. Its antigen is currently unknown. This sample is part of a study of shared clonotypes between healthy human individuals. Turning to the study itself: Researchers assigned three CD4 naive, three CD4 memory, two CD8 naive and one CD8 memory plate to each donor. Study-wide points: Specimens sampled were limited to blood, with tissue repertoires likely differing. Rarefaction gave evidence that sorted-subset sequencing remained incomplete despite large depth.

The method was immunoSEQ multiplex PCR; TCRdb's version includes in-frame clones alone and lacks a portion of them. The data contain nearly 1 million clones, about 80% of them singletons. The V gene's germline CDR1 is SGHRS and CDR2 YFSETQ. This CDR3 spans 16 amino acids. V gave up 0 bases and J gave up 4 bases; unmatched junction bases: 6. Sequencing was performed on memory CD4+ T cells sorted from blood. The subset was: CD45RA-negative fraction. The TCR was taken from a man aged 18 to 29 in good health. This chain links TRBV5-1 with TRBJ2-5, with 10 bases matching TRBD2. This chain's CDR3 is CASSLVPSGSPETQYF. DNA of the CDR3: TGCGCCAGCAGCTTGGTTCCTAGCGGGAGTCCAGAGACCCAGTACTTC.